The source of this TCR beta chain is a study of blood T cell repertoires in COVID-19 (dated by TCRdb to 2020 to 2021). Broadly, across the study: Collaborator samples came from the United States, Italy and Spain and covered acute and convalescent phases of COVID-19. Where HLA class I and class II types were available, the types were taken from metadata supplied by the sample provider, not from assay-based typing. The material from the prospective study consisted of cDNA or gDNA derived from T cells, B-cell-depleted T cells, or PBMCs. Deeply sampled blood TCRbeta repertoires from subjects exposed to, actively infected with, or recovered from COVID-19 were included in the dataset. Sample metadata almost always included a de-identified subject ID, COVID-19 status, age in years and sex. The samples were drawn from the first 160 participants of the ongoing ImmuneRACE study and from 1,254 subjects provided by 6 global collaborators. A freely available public database, intended as a resource for researchers studying the immune response to SARS-CoV-2, is where the repertoires were released.

V is reduced by 4 bases and J by 1 base, leaving a spacing of 7 bases between them. The germline V gene (reference sequence) gives CDR1 as LGHDT and CDR2 as YNNKEL. CDR3 length: 13 amino acids, cysteine to phenylalanine. CDR3 DNA only is kept here, 39 bases in frame from base 1. Study-wide findings and limitations: Clinical and demographic metadata were provided uncurated, with the amount varying by source and participant.

This clone was counted ten times or more. It has no known antigen specificity. Base qualities are not provided; no much larger clone lies one nucleotide away. TCRbeta CDR3 regions were amplified from genomic DNA using the immunoSEQ Assay, a bias-controlled multiplex PCR. The paper's data handling went like this. Nucleated cell counts per sample were estimated from amplification of reference gene primers within the assay. Sequence reads were collapsed and filtered to measure the absolute abundance of every unique TCRbeta CDR3 rearrangement. Productive Simpson clonality was computed per sample as the square root of Simpson's diversity index over productive rearrangements. This is the immuneACCESS table as TCRdb keeps it, with only in-frame sequences that have V and J called. A part of the clones is gone; compared with another copy, unresolved V genes explain less than half, and the rest is unexplained. V, J and clone size were drawn from that table, and D and trimming were deduced from the DNA. Present in this sample are about 300,000 clones, roughly 88% of which were seen just once. The ten largest clonotypes hold about 7% of the sample.

Another Seattle source contributed samples from volunteer blood donors who had recovered from COVID-19. The collaborating institutions used their own protocols to collect whole blood in K2EDTA tubes. For TCRbeta analysis, collaborators shipped samples as frozen whole blood, isolated PBMCs, or DNA extracted from either of those sample types. This sequence originates from a woman in her 30s who had recovered from COVID-19. The source material was peripheral blood. The sequence links TRBV3-1 (or the pseudogene TRBV3-2) to TRBJ1-1; the D gene is perhaps TRBD1, from 5 matching bases. The sequenced DNA: TGTGCCAGCAGCCCGACAGAGAACACTGAAGCTTTCTTT. Its coded protein is CASSPTENTEAFF.